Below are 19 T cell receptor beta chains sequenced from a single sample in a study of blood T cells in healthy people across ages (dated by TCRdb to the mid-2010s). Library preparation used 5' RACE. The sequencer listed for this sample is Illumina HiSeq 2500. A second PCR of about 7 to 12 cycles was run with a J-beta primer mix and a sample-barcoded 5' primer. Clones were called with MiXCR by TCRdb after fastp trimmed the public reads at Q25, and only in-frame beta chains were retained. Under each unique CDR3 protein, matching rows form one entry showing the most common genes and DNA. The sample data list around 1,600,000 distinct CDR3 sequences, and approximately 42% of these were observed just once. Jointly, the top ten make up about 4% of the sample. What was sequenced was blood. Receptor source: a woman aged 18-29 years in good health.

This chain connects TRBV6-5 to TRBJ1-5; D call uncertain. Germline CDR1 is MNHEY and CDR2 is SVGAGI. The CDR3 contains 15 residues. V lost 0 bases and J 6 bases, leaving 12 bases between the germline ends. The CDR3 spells CASSYSNGFGQPQHF. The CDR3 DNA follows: TGTGCCAGCAGTTACTCGAATGGTTTCGGTCAGCCCCAGCATTTT.

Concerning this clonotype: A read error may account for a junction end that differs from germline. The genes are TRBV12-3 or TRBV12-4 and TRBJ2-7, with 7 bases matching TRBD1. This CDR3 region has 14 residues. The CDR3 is CASSRTGLTYERYF. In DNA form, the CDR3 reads TGTGCCAGCAGCCGGACAGGCCTTACTTACGAGCGGTACTTC.

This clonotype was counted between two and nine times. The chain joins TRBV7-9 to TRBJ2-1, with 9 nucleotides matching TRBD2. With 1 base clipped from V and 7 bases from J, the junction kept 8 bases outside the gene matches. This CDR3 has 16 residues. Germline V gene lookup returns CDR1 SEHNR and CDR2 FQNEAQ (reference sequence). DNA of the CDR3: TGTGCCAGCAGCTTAGGTATGGGACTAGCTAGAAATGAGCAGTTCTTC. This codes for CASSLGMGLARNEQFF.

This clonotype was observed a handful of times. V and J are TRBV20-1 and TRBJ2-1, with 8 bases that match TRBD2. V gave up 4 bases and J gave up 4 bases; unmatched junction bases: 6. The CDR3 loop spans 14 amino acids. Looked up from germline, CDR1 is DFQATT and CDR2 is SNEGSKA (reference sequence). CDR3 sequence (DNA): TGCAGTGCTACCCCAGCGGGGGTTTACAATGAGCAGTTCTTC. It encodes CSATPAGVYNEQFF.

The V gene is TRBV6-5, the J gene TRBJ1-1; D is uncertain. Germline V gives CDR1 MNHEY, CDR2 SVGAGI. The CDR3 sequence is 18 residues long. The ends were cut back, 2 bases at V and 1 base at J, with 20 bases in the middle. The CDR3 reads CASSYRIPWEGSNTEAFF. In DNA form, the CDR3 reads TGTGCCAGCAGTTACCGGATACCCTGGGAGGGTTCGAACACTGAAGCTTTCTTT.

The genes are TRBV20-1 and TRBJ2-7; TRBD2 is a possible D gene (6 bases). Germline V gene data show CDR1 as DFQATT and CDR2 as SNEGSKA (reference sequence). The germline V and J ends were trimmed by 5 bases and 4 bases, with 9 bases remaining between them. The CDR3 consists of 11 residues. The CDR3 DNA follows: TGCAGTGCTGCCGGGACTTACGAGCAGTACTTC. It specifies CSAAGTYEQYF.

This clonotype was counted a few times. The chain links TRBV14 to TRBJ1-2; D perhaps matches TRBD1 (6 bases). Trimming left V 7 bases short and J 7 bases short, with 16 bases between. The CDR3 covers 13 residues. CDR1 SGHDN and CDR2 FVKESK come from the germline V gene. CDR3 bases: TGTGCCAGCAACGGACAGTCTAGGGGTGGCTACACCTTC. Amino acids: CASNGQSRGGYTF.

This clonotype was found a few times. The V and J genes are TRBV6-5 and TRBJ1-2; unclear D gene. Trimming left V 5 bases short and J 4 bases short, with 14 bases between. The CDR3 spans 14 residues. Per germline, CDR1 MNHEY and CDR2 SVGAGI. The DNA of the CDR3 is TGTGCCAGCAGTCGTAAGGGCAGAGTCTATGGCTACACCTTC. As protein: CASSRKGRVYGYTF.

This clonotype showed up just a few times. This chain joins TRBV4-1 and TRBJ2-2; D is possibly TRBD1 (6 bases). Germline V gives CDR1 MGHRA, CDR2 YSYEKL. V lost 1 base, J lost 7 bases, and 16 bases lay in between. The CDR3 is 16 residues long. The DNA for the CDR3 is TGCGCCAGCAGCCAAGGGGTGGGGGCCGGTGGCGGGGAGCTGTTTTTT. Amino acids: CASSQGVGAGGGELFF.

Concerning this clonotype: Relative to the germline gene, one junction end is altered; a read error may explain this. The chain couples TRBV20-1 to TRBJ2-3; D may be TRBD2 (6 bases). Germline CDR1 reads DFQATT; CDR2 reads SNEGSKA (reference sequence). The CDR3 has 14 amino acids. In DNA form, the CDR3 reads TGCGGTGCTAGAAGGGACTTCCCCACAGATACGCAGTATTTT. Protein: CGARRDFPTDTQYF.

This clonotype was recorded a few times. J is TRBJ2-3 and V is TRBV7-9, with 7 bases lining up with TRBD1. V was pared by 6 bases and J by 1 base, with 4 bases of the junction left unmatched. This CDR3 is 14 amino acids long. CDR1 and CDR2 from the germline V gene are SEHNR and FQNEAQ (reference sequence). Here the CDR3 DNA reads TGTGCCAGCAGACAAGGGGGCCGCACAGATACGCAGTATTTT. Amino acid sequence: CASRQGGRTDTQYF.

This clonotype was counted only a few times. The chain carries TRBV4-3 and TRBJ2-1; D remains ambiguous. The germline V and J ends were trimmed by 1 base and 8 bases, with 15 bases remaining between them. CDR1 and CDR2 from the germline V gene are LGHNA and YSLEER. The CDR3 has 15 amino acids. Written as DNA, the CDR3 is TGCGCCAGCAGCCAAGTTCAACGAGAATTTCATGAGCAGTTCTTC. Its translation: CASSQVQREFHEQFF.

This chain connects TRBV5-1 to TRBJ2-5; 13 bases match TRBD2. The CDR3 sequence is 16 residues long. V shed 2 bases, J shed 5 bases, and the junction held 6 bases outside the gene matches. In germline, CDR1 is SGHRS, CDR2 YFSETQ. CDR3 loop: CASSLKMGLAGETQYF. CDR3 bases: TGCGCCAGCAGCTTAAAAATGGGACTAGCGGGGGAGACCCAGTACTTC.

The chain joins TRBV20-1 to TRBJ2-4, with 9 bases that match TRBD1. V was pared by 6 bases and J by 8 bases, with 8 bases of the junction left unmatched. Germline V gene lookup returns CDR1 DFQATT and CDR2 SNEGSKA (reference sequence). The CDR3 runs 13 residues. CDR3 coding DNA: TGCAGTGCCTCGGACAGGGGTGGGGACATTCAGTACTTC. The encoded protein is CSASDRGGDIQYF.

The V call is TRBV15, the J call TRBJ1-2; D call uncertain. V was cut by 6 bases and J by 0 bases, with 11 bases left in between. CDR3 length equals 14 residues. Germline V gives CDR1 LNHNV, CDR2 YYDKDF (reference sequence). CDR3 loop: CATRKTPTNYGYTF. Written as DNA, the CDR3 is TGTGCCACCAGGAAGACACCGACTAACTATGGCTACACCTTC.

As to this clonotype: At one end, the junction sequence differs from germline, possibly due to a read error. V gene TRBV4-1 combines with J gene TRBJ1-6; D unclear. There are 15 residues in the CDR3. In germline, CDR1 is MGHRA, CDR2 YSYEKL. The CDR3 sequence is CTSSPDGTLISPLHF. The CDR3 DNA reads TGCACCAGCAGCCCCGACGGCACCTTAATCTCACCCCTCCACTTT.

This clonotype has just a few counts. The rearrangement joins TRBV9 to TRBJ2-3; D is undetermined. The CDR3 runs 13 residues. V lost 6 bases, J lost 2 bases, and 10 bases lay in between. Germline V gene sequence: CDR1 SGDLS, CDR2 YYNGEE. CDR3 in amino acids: CASNLADTDTQYF. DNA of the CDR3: TGTGCCAGCAACCTGGCGGACACAGATACGCAGTATTTT. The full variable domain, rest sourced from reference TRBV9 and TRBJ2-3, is DSGVTQTPKHLITATGQRVTLRCSPRSGDLSVYWYQQSLDQGLQFLIQYYNGEERAKGNILERFSAQQFPDLHSELNLSSLELGDSALYFCASNLADTDTQYFGPGTRLTVL.

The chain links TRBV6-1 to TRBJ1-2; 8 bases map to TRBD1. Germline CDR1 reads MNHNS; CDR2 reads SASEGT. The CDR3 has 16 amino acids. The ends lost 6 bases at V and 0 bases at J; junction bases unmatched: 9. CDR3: CASRSDRGRTNYGYTF. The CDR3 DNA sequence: TGTGCCAGCAGATCTGACAGGGGAAGGACTAACTATGGCTACACCTTC.

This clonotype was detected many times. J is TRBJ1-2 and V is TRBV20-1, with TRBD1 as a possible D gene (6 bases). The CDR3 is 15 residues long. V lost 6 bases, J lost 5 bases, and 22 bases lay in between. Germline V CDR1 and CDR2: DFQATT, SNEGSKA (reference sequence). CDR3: CSASSGNRDGYGYTF. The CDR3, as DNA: TGCAGTGCAAGTAGCGGAAACAGGGATGGGTATGGCTACACCTTC.